The present entry profiles one T cell receptor beta chain with its context. As handled by the study authors: Reference gene primer amplification yielded estimated nucleated cell counts. The data were produced by immunoSEQ multiplex PCR, yet TCRdb's version contains in-frame clones alone and is incomplete. Clone size and V and J calls were adopted from that table, with D and trimming inferred from the DNA. The data hold about 76,000 clones, with about nine tenths observed a single time. This specimen belongs to a study of blood T cell repertoires in COVID-19. As for the study in general: The cDNA or gDNA used as material had been derived from T cells, B-cell-depleted T cells, or PBMCs.

Germline-derived CDR1 and CDR2 are KGHSH and LQKENI. The ends were cut back, 4 bases at V and 4 bases at J, with 11 bases in the middle. CDR3 length equals 14 residues. V usage is TRBV18 and J usage is TRBJ2-1; tentatively, D is TRBD1 (5 bases). The source material was peripheral blood. The TCR originated in a man aged 45 to 65 with acute or convalescent COVID-19. The DNA of the CDR3 is TGTGCCAGCTCACAGGACACCTTTTACAATGAGCAGTTCTTC. Protein: CASSQDTFYNEQFF.